This T cell receptor (beta chain) derives from a study of cytomegalovirus exposure and HLA in healthy donors. PCR used 60 Vbeta primers and 13 Jbeta primers. TCRdb's table, derived via immunoSEQ multiplex PCR, lists solely in-frame clones and lacks some. The repertoire includes under 100,000 clones, around 62% of them detected once, and around 5.5% sits in the top ten. Remarks on this clone: What it binds is unknown.

V lost 5 bases to trimming and J lost 8 bases, with 16 bases between them. CDR3 length: 15 amino acids. The germline V gene encodes CDR1 MNHEY and CDR2 SMNVEV (reference sequence). General study points: The authors later found most CMV-associated TCR beta chains appeared HLA-restricted. Researchers catalogued roughly 170 TCR beta chains as cytomegalovirus-associated.

The chain recombines TRBV27 with TRBJ1-6; D is perhaps TRBD1 (5 bases). The clonotype comes from a woman aged 30 to 39 in good health and CMV-seropositive. Source material: PBMCs. The CDR3 DNA reads as TGTGCCAGCAGTCGGACGGACATATATTATTCACCCCTCCACTTT. It specifies CASSRTDIYYSPLHF.